Detailed here is one TCR beta chain. This sample was taken from a study of blood T cell repertoires in COVID-19. Study information: PBMCs, B-cell-depleted T cells, or T cells were the source of the cDNA or gDNA that made up the material.

The CDR3 is made up of 14 amino acids. The V end was cut by 8 bases, the J end by 2 bases, with 16 bases between. The V gene's germline CDR1 is SGHAT and CDR2 FQNNGV. In the authors' methods: Scientists estimated how many nucleated cells there were by amplifying reference gene primers. The repertoire was sequenced with immunoSEQ multiplex PCR; TCRdb's copy has only in-frame clones and lacks some. V, J and clone size are taken as reported in that table, and D and trimming were inferred from the DNA itself. The sample yields under 150,000 clones, approximately 90% seen once. This rearrangement joins TRBV11-2 to TRBJ2-7; possibly TRBD1 for D (6 bases). The sequence derives from a human donor in a cohort sampled during active COVID-19. Sequenced sample: peripheral blood. CDR3 sequence: CASHQGAGAYEQYF. The CDR3 nucleotides are TGTGCCAGCCATCAAGGGGCAGGGGCCTACGAGCAGTACTTC. Filled out from reference TRBV11-2 and TRBJ2-7, the complete variable domain reads EAGVAQSPRYKIIEKRQSVAFWCNPISGHATLYWYQQILGQGPKLLIQFQNNGVVDDSQLPKDRFSAERLKGVDSTLKIQPAKLEDSAVYLCASHQGAGAYEQYFGPGTRLTVT.